The clone carrying this TCR beta chain was recorded a few times. Its target is unknown. This sample is part of a study of T cell clones after liver transplantation. Study in general: TCRbeta sequencing after a pre-transplant mixed lymphocyte reaction identified graft-donor-reactive clones, later tracked in post-transplant blood.

Profiled with immunoSEQ multiplex PCR; TCRdb holds only in-frame clones, not every one. There are 70,000 or so clones in the sample; roughly nine tenths occur only once, and 2% to 3% lies in the top ten. Germline CDR1 and CDR2: MNHNS and SASEGT. CDR3 length equals 15 residues. V lost 1 base, J lost 11 bases, and 18 bases lay in between. General study points: Migration into the graft, not deletion, may explain lost graft donor-reactive T cells. Post-transplant, graft-donor-reactive CD4 TCRbeta sequences in blood dropped significantly in most of the 8 subjects.

This clonotype was sampled from a human donor who received a liver transplant. The J gene is TRBJ1-5, the V gene TRBV6-1; tentative D call: TRBD1 (5 bases). The specimen was CD4+ T cells from blood, collected before liver transplant. The CDR3 sequence is CASSEVPGLSAAQHF. The CDR3 DNA reads TGTGCCAGCAGTGAAGTACCGGGACTATCAGCGGCCCAGCATTTT.